In its sample, the clone carrying this T cell receptor beta chain was seen a few times. Its antigen is not known. A CD45RO/CCR7/CD25/CD127/CD95/CD27 panel sorted naive, central memory, regulatory and stem cell-like memory CD4+ cells. The V and J ends lost 5 bases and 4 bases, in that order; junction bases with no gene match: 7. The CDR3 totals 14 residues. The V gene's germline CDR1 is SGHTA and CDR2 FQGNSA. The source of the sample is a study of beta chain features in type 1 diabetes. Study results and limitations: People with Type 1 diabetes carried modestly yet significantly shorter TCRB CDR3s in all four CD4+ subsets. Individuals with type 1 diabetes displayed fewer insertions and more deletions at VDJ junctions.

Every isolated RNA sample was fully reverse transcribed, so sequencing captured expressed TCRB transcripts. Naive, central memory and regulatory T cell samples produced a mean of about 4 million reads. Data came from immunoSEQ multiplex PCR; TCRdb stores just in-frame clones and leaves some out. Of 300,000 to 400,000 clones listed, 8.5% to 10% are singletons. The sequencing sample was made of central memory CD4+ T cells from blood. The rearrangement links TRBV7-2 to TRBJ2-5, with TRBD1 identical over 7 bases. The receptor comes from a man aged 25 to 45 with type 1 diabetes. The CDR3 DNA sequence: TGTGCCAGCAGCAGGGGGCGGGTGGTAGAGACCCAGTACTTC. This sequence encodes CASSRGRVVETQYF.